This TCR beta chain came from a study of cytomegalovirus exposure and HLA in healthy donors. Overall study: The 100 to 150 validation repertoires and the roughly 670 first-cohort repertoires shared a platform, a later analysis reported. Study findings and constraints: That first-cohort TCR clusters tended to co-occur in the approximately 120 validation repertoires was found in a later analysis.

Sequencing used immunoSEQ multiplex PCR; TCRdb keeps in-frame clones, though not all of them. This sample has 260,000 or so clones, with about 83% found just once. Turning to this clone: The antigen remains unidentified.

Trimming cost V 4 bases and J 5 bases, with 23 bases left between them. CDR1 and CDR2 (germline): SQVTM, ANQGSEA. CDR3 length: 16 residues. The rearrangement uses TRBV29-1 and TRBJ1-2; no firm D call. This clonotype originated in a man between 18 and 35 years old in good health and CMV-seronegative. The sequenced sample consisted of PBMCs. This CDR3 is CSVGPPGGEVLYGYTF. CDR3 in DNA: TGCAGCGTTGGTCCCCCGGGAGGTGAAGTACTTTATGGCTACACCTTC.